One sample yielded the 9 T cell receptor beta chains listed below, sequenced in a study of T cells in Graves' hyperthyroidism and ophthalmopathy. Amplified TCR beta CDR3 regions came from RNA transcripts. HTBI primers were used for first-round RT-PCR of the TCR CDR3. TCRdb re-called the multiplex PCR reads through MiXCR, storing one row per CDR3 protein. The sample yields 300,000 to 400,000 distinct CDR3 sequences, 20% to 25% seen once. The sequencing sample was made of blood. These receptors came from a woman in her forties or fifties with Graves' hyperthyroidism.

This clonotype occurred many times. The rearrangement joins TRBV15 to TRBJ1-5, with 10 bases aligning to TRBD1. Germline trimming cut 3 bases from V and 5 bases from J; bases unmatched to any gene: 7. The V gene's germline CDR1 is LNHNV and CDR2 YYDKDF (reference sequence). The CDR3 extends over 16 amino acids. The CDR3 nucleotides are TGTGCCACCAGCAGCCTAGACAGGGGGCAGGATCAGCCCCAGCATTTT. Protein: CATSSLDRGQDQPQHF.

This clonotype is classed as medium-sized. The chain couples TRBV27 to TRBJ2-1, with 9 bases that match TRBD1. Germline trimming cut 5 bases from V and 2 bases from J; bases unmatched to any gene: 10. This CDR3 is built from 17 residues. The germline V gene encodes CDR1 MNHEY and CDR2 SMNVEV (reference sequence). CDR3: CASSLLGTGNTYNEQFF. The CDR3 nucleotides read TGTGCCAGCAGTCTACTCGGGACAGGGAATACCTACAATGAGCAGTTCTTC.

There are many counts of this clonotype. The chain combines TRBV12-3 or TRBV12-4 with TRBJ2-1; 7 nucleotides match TRBD1. J lost 10 bases, V lost 7 bases, and 16 bases had no gene match. This CDR3 is built from 15 residues. The CDR3 protein is CASTTGVTLTKEQFF. CDR3 DNA: TGTGCCAGCACCACAGGGGTAACCCTCACCAAAGAGCAGTTCTTC.

This clonotype was picked up many times. This chain links TRBV2 with TRBJ2-5; D uncertain. The germline V and J ends were trimmed by 1 base and 5 bases, with 5 bases remaining between them. This CDR3 comprises 12 residues. Germline lookup yields CDR1 SNHLY and CDR2 FYNNEI. CDR3 amino acids: CASSEGAETQYF. The CDR3 DNA is TGTGCCAGCAGTGAAGGGGCTGAGACCCAGTACTTC.

The chain combines TRBV30 with TRBJ2-4, with 7 bases that match TRBD2. Germline V gene data show CDR1 as GTSNPN and CDR2 as SVGIG (reference sequence). Trimming cost V 2 bases and J 7 bases; bases outside gene matches: 8. The CDR3 covers 14 residues. The CDR3 loop is CAWSPGPAGNIQYF. CDR3 in DNA: TGTGCCTGGAGTCCGGGGCCAGCGGGGAACATTCAGTACTTC.

This clonotype was seen at least ten times. The chain joins TRBV12-3 or TRBV12-4 to TRBJ1-1, with a tentative D call TRBD1 (5 bases). The ends were cut back, 6 bases at V and 0 bases at J, with 14 bases in the middle. This CDR3 contains 15 residues. DNA of the CDR3: TGTGCCAGCAGGTGGCAGGGCGTCATGAACACTGAAGCTTTCTTT. The encoded protein is CASRWQGVMNTEAFF.

The chain recombines TRBV6-2 or TRBV6-3 with TRBJ2-1; no clear D gene. Per germline, CDR1 MNHEY and CDR2 SVGEGT. The V end was cut by 5 bases, the J end by 0 bases, with 8 bases between. The CDR3 is made up of 14 amino acids. CDR3 sequence (DNA): TGTGCCAGCAGTCCCCGGGCCTCCTACAATGAGCAGTTCTTC. The encoded protein is CASSPRASYNEQFF.

In its sample, this clonotype was seen many times. CDR3 sequence: CAWSESGHEQFF. DNA for the CDR3: TGTGCCTGGAGTGAGAGCGGCCATGAGCAGTTCTTC. V usage is TRBV30 and J usage is TRBJ2-1; D is perhaps TRBD2 (5 bases). The germline V gene has CDR1 GTSNPN and CDR2 SVGIG (reference sequence). Trimming removed 1 base from V and 8 bases from J, with 9 bases in between. This CDR3 has 12 amino acids.

This clonotype was found once. A much larger clone differs from this one at a single base, so this may be a read error. This sequence joins TRBV6-1 and TRBJ1-2, with D perhaps TRBD1 (5 bases). V lost 1 base to trimming and J lost 5 bases, with 14 bases between them. Germline-derived CDR1 and CDR2 are MNHNS and SASEGT. The CDR3 has 15 amino acids. CDR3 protein: CASSEGGAGSYGYTF. DNA of the CDR3: TGTGCCAGCAGTGAAGGAGGGGCAGGGAGTTATGGCTACACCTTC.